This T cell receptor beta chain was captured in a study of T cells after posttransplantation cyclophosphamide. This table comes from immunoSEQ multiplex PCR, and its TCRdb copy is limited to in-frame clones, with some not included. The sample gives around 39,000 clones, none seen only once, and the top ten clones hold about 1.2%. This clone was observed a handful of times. J was trimmed by 9 bases and V by 2 bases; bases with no gene match: 3. Germline values: CDR1 GTSNPN, CDR2 SVGIG (reference sequence). The CDR3 runs to 13 residues. This clonotype was obtained from a girl between 5 and 17 years old in good health, CMV-negative, and a related stem cell transplant donor. V usage is TRBV30 and J usage is TRBJ1-6; 8 nucleotides align to TRBD1. The sequenced material came from PBMCs. The CDR3 sequence is CAWSTGGGSPLHF. The CDR3 DNA is TGTGCCTGGAGTACAGGGGGTGGTTCACCCCTCCACTTT.